The clone carrying this T cell receptor (beta chain) was counted ten times or more. The CDR3 length is 12 residues. With 2 bases removed from V and 6 bases from J, the gap between germline ends came to 5 bases. The data were obtained in a study of blood T cells in healthy people across ages. Combining a sample-barcoded 5' primer with a J-beta primer mix, a second PCR ran for 7 to 11 cycles. Every sample produced at least 2.5 million CDR3-containing paired-end reads. TCRdb reprocessed the 5' RACE reads via MiXCR and lists one record per CDR3 protein. The sample has just under 900,000 distinct CDR3 sequences, about 30% seen once.

The sample comprised blood. This clonotype was obtained from an elderly woman in good health. The rearrangement joins TRBV12-3 or TRBV12-4 to TRBJ1-5; no reliable D call. CDR3 sequence (DNA): TGTGCCAGCAGTTTAACGGCTCAGCCCCAGCATTTT. This sequence encodes CASSLTAQPQHF.